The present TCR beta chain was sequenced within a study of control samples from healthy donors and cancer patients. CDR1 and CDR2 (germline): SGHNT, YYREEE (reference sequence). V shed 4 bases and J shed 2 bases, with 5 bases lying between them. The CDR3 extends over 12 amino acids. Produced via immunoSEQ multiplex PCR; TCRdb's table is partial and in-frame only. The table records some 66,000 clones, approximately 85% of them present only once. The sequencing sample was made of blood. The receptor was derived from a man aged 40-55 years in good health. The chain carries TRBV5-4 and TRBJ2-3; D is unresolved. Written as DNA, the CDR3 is TGTGCCAGCAGCACCGACACAGATACGCAGTATTTT. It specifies CASSTDTDTQYF.